Each of the 16 T cell receptor beta chains below was sequenced from the same sample in a study of shared clonotypes between healthy human individuals. The method was immunoSEQ multiplex PCR; TCRdb's version includes in-frame clones alone and lacks a portion of them. The sample records 300,000 or so clones, about 74% being singletons. Material: memory CD4+ T cells sorted from blood. The subset: CD45RA-negative fraction. The receptors were gathered from a man in his thirties or forties in good health.

The chain links TRBV29-1 to TRBJ2-3, with 8 bases that match TRBD2. This CDR3 region has 14 residues. Germline lookup yields CDR1 SQVTM and CDR2 ANQGSEA. Losses at the gene ends were 4 bases for V and 9 bases for J; bases not matched to a gene: 12. This chain's CDR3 is CSVGGTSLATTQYF. The CDR3 nucleotides read TGCAGCGTTGGGGGGACTAGTCTCGCCACAACGCAGTATTTT.

The chain combines TRBV10-1 with TRBJ2-7; TRBD2 agrees at 14 bases. The V and J ends lost 8 bases and 5 bases, in that order; junction bases with no gene match: 5. The CDR3 is 14 amino acids. Germline V gives CDR1 WNHNN, CDR2 SYGVQD (reference sequence). CDR3 sequence reads: CASGGTSGSHEQYF. The CDR3 DNA sequence: TGCGCCAGCGGAGGGACTAGCGGGAGCCACGAGCAGTACTTC.

V is TRBV5-4 and J is TRBJ2-5; 13 nucleotides agree with TRBD2. Germline V lookup: CDR1 SGHNT, CDR2 YYREEE (reference sequence). V was pared by 4 bases and J by 4 bases, with 7 bases of the junction left unmatched. The CDR3 spans 16 residues. The CDR3 sequence: CASSPRTSGSGETQYF. The CDR3 DNA sequence: TGTGCCAGCAGCCCGCGGACTAGCGGGAGCGGAGAGACCCAGTACTTC.

In its sample, this clone was seen many times. The chain combines TRBV28 with TRBJ2-5, with TRBD2 as a possible D gene (6 bases). Germline V lookup: CDR1 MDHEN, CDR2 SYDVKM. Trimming stripped 6 bases from V and 6 bases from J, with 14 bases between. The CDR3 contains 13 residues. The CDR3 DNA follows: TGTGCCAGCAGCCCTACCCGCGGGAAGACCCAGTACTTC. Protein sequence: CASSPTRGKTQYF.

This clone has just a few counts. The chain couples TRBV5-1 to TRBJ1-5; 10 bases align to TRBD1. The CDR3 is made up of 14 amino acids. In germline, CDR1 is SGHRS, CDR2 YFSETQ. J lost 5 bases, V lost 4 bases, and 3 bases had no gene match. In nucleotides, the CDR3 is TGCGCCAGCAGCACCGGGACAGGGGATCAGCCCCAGCATTTT. Amino acid sequence: CASSTGTGDQPQHF. The full variable domain, completed using reference TRBV5-1 and TRBJ1-5, is KAGVTQTPRYLIKTRGQQVTLSCSPISGHRSVSWYQQTPGQGLQFLFEYFSETQRNKGNFPGRFSGRQFSNSRSEMNVSTLELGDSALYLCASSTGTGDQPQHFGDGTRLSIL.

This chain joins TRBV5-1 and TRBJ2-1; weak D call: TRBD1 (5 bases). Per the germline V gene, CDR1 is SGHRS and CDR2 is YFSETQ. Trimming stripped 0 bases from V and 3 bases from J, with 10 bases between. The CDR3 loop spans 15 amino acids. CDR3 sequence (DNA): TGCGCCAGCAGCTTGGCCGACAGTATCTACAATGAGCAGTTCTTC. It encodes CASSLADSIYNEQFF.

This chain uses TRBV2 with TRBJ2-3, with a possible D match to TRBD2 (5 bases). The germline V gene has CDR1 SNHLY and CDR2 FYNNEI. The CDR3 is 15 amino acids. Trimming took 6 bases from V and 0 from J, leaving 13 bases between them. CDR3 coding DNA: TGTGCCAGCAGACGTATAGCGACGAGCACAGATACGCAGTATTTT. Its translation is CASRRIATSTDTQYF.

V gene TRBV4-1 combines with J gene TRBJ1-1, with D unresolved. Germline V gene data show CDR1 as MGHRA and CDR2 as YSYEKL. The CDR3 is made up of 13 amino acids. V was pared by 0 bases and J by 5 bases, with 7 bases between. The CDR3 loop reads CASSQETVTEAFF. As DNA, the CDR3 is TGCGCCAGCAGCCAAGAAACAGTGACTGAAGCTTTCTTT.

The chain links TRBV2 to TRBJ2-7, with TRBD1 matching over 7 bases. V dropped 5 bases and J dropped 1; count of bases not matched to a gene: 5. The germline V gene encodes CDR1 SNHLY and CDR2 FYNNEI. CDR3 length equals 14 residues. The CDR3 is CASSRQGFSYEQYF. Written as DNA, the CDR3 is TGTGCCAGCAGTCGACAGGGTTTTTCCTACGAGCAGTACTTC.

The rearrangement joins TRBV5-1 to TRBJ2-4; TRBD1 matches at 7 bases. V was pared by 4 bases and J by 4 bases, with 8 bases of the junction left unmatched. The CDR3 contains 15 residues. The germline V gene encodes CDR1 SGHRS and CDR2 YFSETQ. The CDR3 protein is CASSRDSEAKNIQYF. In DNA, the CDR3 is TGCGCCAGCAGCCGGGACAGTGAGGCGAAAAACATTCAGTACTTC.

This chain connects TRBV4-3 to TRBJ2-1; D possibly corresponds to TRBD1 (5 bases). Trimming left V 0 bases short and J 8 bases short, with 17 bases between. CDR1 is LGHNA and CDR2 is YSLEER in the germline V gene. The length of the CDR3 is 16 residues. For the CDR3, the DNA is TGCGCCAGCAGCCAAGAGGTACAGGTGCTTGGCGATGAGCAGTTCTTC. It yields the protein CASSQEVQVLGDEQFF.

The chain combines TRBV5-5 with TRBJ2-6, with a tentative D call TRBD1 (5 bases). Germline V lookup: CDR1 SGHKS, CDR2 YYEKEE (reference sequence). V lost 1 base and J lost 1, with 12 bases in between. The CDR3 runs to 17 residues. This chain's CDR3 is CASSLIISGSGANVLTF. In DNA, the CDR3 is TGTGCCAGCAGCTTGATTATATCAGGGTCTGGGGCCAACGTCCTGACTTTC.

This rearrangement joins TRBV5-1 to TRBJ2-1; 9 nucleotides align to TRBD2. The CDR3 has 17 residues. The germline V gene has CDR1 SGHRS and CDR2 YFSETQ. V trimming: 4 bases; J trimming: 7 bases; junction bases outside the gene matches: 15. CDR3 loop: CASSAARAGGKGNEQFF. The CDR3 region has the DNA TGCGCCAGCAGCGCGGCACGGGCGGGAGGGAAAGGAAATGAGCAGTTCTTC.

The chain joins TRBV5-6 to TRBJ1-4, with unresolved D. The V gene's germline CDR1 is SGHDT and CDR2 YYEEEE. This CDR3 region has 17 residues. The V end lost 0 bases, the J end lost 2 bases, and 14 bases lay between the germline ends. CDR3 sequence (DNA): TGTGCCAGCAGCTTGGGCGGCCTACTGGGGACTAATGAAAAACTGTTTTTT. Translating it yields CASSLGGLLGTNEKLFF.

J is TRBJ2-3 and V is TRBV27, with unresolved D. Trimming cost V 10 bases and J 1 base, with 21 bases left between them. The CDR3 length is 16 residues. Germline assignment: CDR1 MNHEY and CDR2 SMNVEV (reference sequence). The CDR3 reads CATSLGANYRTDTQYF. The CDR3 DNA follows: TGTGCCACTTCTCTGGGCGCAAACTATCGCACAGATACGCAGTATTTT.

The genes are TRBV27 and TRBJ2-3; 10 bases align to TRBD2. The J segment lost 4 bases and the V segment lost 4 bases, leaving 8 bases of the junction unmatched. The V gene's germline CDR1 is MNHEY and CDR2 SMNVEV (reference sequence). This CDR3 region has 16 residues. In DNA form, the CDR3 reads TGTGCCAGCAGTTCCATCGGGACTAGCGCGGCAGATACGCAGTATTTT. Translation: CASSSIGTSAADTQYF.